This T cell receptor (beta chain) was found in a study of blood T cell repertoires in COVID-19. Study details: Acute and convalescent COVID-19 samples came from the United States, Italy and Spain. Sources were T cells, B-cell-depleted T cells, or PBMCs; the material itself was cDNA or gDNA.

The ends were cut back, 4 bases at V and 7 bases at J, with 8 bases in the middle. This CDR3 comprises 11 residues. CDR1 is MNHEY, CDR2 SVGEGT, per germline. Original handling: Scientists estimated how many nucleated cells there were by amplifying reference gene primers. TCRdb keeps only in-frame clones here, not all; method: immunoSEQ multiplex PCR. The V and J calls and clone size come from that table; D and trimming were worked out from the DNA. The table shows under 200,000 clones, with 87% occurring only once. The V gene is TRBV6-2 or TRBV6-3, the J gene TRBJ2-7; unclear D gene. The origin of this receptor is a man in his forties with active or convalescent COVID-19. Sample: peripheral blood. CDR3 bases: TGTGCCAGCAGTTTCCAGGTTGAGCAGTACTTC. This sequence encodes CASSFQVEQYF.